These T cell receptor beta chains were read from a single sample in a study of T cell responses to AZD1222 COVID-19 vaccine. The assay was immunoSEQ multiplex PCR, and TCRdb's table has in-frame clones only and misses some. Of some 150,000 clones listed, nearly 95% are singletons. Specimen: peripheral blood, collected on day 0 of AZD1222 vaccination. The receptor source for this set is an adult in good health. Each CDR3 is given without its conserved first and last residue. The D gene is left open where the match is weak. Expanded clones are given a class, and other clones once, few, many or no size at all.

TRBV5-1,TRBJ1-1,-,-,ASSRQGGEYTEAF
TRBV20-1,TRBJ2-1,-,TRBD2,SASRSGRALNNEQF
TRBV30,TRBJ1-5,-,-,AQAESGSNQPQH
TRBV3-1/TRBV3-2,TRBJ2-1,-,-,ASSALASYNEQF
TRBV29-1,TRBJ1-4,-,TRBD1,SVVGQDPTNEKLF
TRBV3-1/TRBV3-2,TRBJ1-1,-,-,ASSPWGGAGRVTEAF
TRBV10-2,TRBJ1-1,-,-,ASSEGPNTEAF
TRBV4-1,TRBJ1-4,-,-,ASSQDRGVRATNEKLF
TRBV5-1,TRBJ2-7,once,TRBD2,ASSLVFTSGSYEQY
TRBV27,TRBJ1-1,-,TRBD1,ASSPTGVGTEAF
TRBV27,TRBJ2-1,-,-,ASSFEHNTDEQF
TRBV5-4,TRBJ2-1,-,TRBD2,ASSLEIAGYNEQF
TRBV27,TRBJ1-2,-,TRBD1,ASSLKPRGRDGYT
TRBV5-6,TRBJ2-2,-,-,ASSRRGPGELF
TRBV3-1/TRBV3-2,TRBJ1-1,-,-,ASSMQGTSAF
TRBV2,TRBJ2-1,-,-,ASSRNEQF
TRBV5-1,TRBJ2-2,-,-,ASRSGAGELF
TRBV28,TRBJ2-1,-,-,ASSTSTSRREQF
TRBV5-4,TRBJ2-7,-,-,ASSSPLQGGFHEQY
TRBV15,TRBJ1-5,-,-,ATSSEGGNQPQH
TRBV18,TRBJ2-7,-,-,ASSPVGSTYEQY
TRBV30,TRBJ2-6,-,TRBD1,AWDNAPGQGASGANVLT
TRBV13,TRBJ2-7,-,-,ASSSRDRTAGYEQY
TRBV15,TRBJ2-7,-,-,ATSRGGAGQYYEQY
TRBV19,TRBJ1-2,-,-,ASSLHRDGYT
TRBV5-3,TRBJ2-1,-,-,ARSLIYWGDEQF
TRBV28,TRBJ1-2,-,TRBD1,ASSLAGGRYT
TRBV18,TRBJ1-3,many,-,ASSPSGRGSGNTIY
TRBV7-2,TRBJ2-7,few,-,ASRPLVSYEQY
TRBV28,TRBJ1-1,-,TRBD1,ASSAGGENGVAAF
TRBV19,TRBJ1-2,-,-,ATGLNYGYT
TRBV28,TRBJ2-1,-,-,ASSLGQYSYNEQF
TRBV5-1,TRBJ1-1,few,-,ASSLGELDHTEAF
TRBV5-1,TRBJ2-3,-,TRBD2,ASSFSGRAGPDTQY
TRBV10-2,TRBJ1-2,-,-,ASSPTGTNYGYT
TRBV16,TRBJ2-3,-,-,ASSHPRRDTQY
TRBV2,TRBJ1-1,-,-,ASSEGGSTEAF
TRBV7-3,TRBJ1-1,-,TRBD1,ASSPRGLGGEAF
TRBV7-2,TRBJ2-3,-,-,ASSLAALGPTDTQY
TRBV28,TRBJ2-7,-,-,ASSSPDYEQY
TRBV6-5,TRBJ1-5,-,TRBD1,ASRGGLNQPQH
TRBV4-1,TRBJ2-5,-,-,ASSPTSGQMAQY
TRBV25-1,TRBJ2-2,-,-,ASRAGADGELF
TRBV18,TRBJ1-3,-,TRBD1,ASSQRGTGSGNTIY
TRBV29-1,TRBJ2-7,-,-,SVGPDGFTSYEQY
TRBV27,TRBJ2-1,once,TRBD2,ASSLTSEGSYNEQF
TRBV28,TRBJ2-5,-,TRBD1,ASRYGQGGQETQY
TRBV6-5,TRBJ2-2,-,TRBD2,ASSYGGSDTGELF